The clone carrying this T cell receptor beta chain was recorded many times. Antigen unknown. TCRdb redid the calling of the 5' RACE reads with MiXCR, one entry per CDR3 protein. The top ten hold about 22% of the sample, which has roughly 450,000 distinct CDR3 sequences, under 20% seen once. This entry comes from a study of T-cell memory formation after mild COVID-19. Across the study: For the most part, TCR clusters were specific to one donor.

Findings of the study overall: Cross-reactive memory seemingly joined, as some responding clones were found in pre-infection memory.

Looked up from germline, CDR1 is SGHRS and CDR2 is YFSETQ. The CDR3 loop spans 15 amino acids. Germline trimming cut 4 bases from V and 4 bases from J; bases unmatched to any gene: 7. The TCR was taken from a young man who had mild COVID-19 (a few samples of this study predate the infection). Cell type and time point are not known. Sample: PBMCs or a T cell subset sorted from them (not recorded which). The chain links TRBV5-1 to TRBJ2-3; TRBD1 aligns across 9 bases. CDR3 sequence (DNA): TGCGCCAGCAGCCTTACAGGGGGCTGGTCAGATACGCAGTATTTT. Its translation: CASSLTGGWSDTQYF.